The rows below give T cell receptor beta chains drawn from one sample of a study of post-analysis software for immune sequencing data. TCRdb reprocessed the PCR reads via MiXCR and lists one record per CDR3 protein. The table records roughly 670,000 distinct CDR3 sequences, around 64% of them present only once. Sample: blood. Source of these receptors: a girl aged 2 to 10 with multiple sclerosis. The CDR3 runs from the conserved cysteine through the conserved F or W. The order of the fields is J gene, V gene, clone size, D gene, CDR3 protein, CDR3 DNA. A D gene is named only where the DNA matches it firmly. Some rows mark clone size as missing; the rest say once, few, many or name a class of expanded clone.

J gene: TRBJ2-3; V gene: TRBV29-1; clone size: .; D gene: .; CDR3 protein: CSVGALGPDTQYF; CDR3 DNA: TGCAGCGTTGGGGCCTTGGGGCCAGATACGCAGTATTTT
J gene: TRBJ2-3; V gene: TRBV3-1; clone size: few; D gene: .; CDR3 protein: CASSRGAGTTDTQYF; CDR3 DNA: TGTGCCAGCAGTCGAGGCGCGGGGACCACAGATACGCAGTATTTT
J gene: TRBJ2-5; V gene: TRBV20-1; clone size: .; D gene: .; CDR3 protein: CSATSQGGSPETQYF; CDR3 DNA: TGCAGTGCGACTTCCCAGGGAGGTTCTCCAGAGACCCAGTACTTC
J gene: TRBJ2-7; V gene: TRBV20-1; clone size: .; D gene: TRBD1; CDR3 protein: CSARDAPRQGEFCDEQYF; CDR3 DNA: TGCAGTGCTAGAGATGCCCCCCGACAGGGGGAATTCTGCGACGAGCAGTACTTC
J gene: TRBJ2-1; V gene: TRBV20-1; clone size: .; D gene: TRBD2; CDR3 protein: CSAREIAGGSYNEQFF; CDR3 DNA: TGCAGTGCTAGAGAAATCGCGGGAGGGTCCTACAATGAGCAGTTCTTC
J gene: TRBJ1-1; V gene: TRBV12-5; clone size: .; D gene: TRBD1; CDR3 protein: CASGWDRVNTEAFF; CDR3 DNA: TGTGCTAGTGGTTGGGACAGGGTGAACACTGAAGCTTTCTTT
J gene: TRBJ2-1; V gene: TRBV20-1; clone size: .; D gene: TRBD2; CDR3 protein: CSASLAGVRNEQFF; CDR3 DNA: TGCAGTGCTAGCCTAGCGGGAGTTCGGAATGAGCAGTTCTTC
J gene: TRBJ1-5; V gene: TRBV29-1; clone size: .; D gene: .; CDR3 protein: CSVGVGWDQPQHF; CDR3 DNA: TGCAGCGTTGGTGTAGGTTGGGATCAGCCCCAGCATTTT
J gene: TRBJ2-1; V gene: TRBV15; clone size: .; D gene: TRBD2; CDR3 protein: CATSRSPTGGKGNEQFF; CDR3 DNA: TGTGCCACCAGCAGGTCCCCGACGGGGGGAAAGGGCAATGAGCAGTTCTTC
J gene: TRBJ1-1; V gene: TRBV4-1; clone size: .; D gene: .; CDR3 protein: CASSQVALMNTEAFF; CDR3 DNA: TGCGCCAGCAGCCAAGTGGCCCTAATGAACACTGAAGCTTTCTTT
J gene: TRBJ2-1; V gene: TRBV9; clone size: .; D gene: TRBD1; CDR3 protein: CASSVWGTGGYNEQFF; CDR3 DNA: TGTGCCAGCAGCGTATGGGGGACAGGGGGTTACAATGAGCAGTTCTTC
J gene: TRBJ2-7; V gene: TRBV6-2/TRBV6-3; clone size: .; D gene: .; CDR3 protein: CASSRAATYEQYF; CDR3 DNA: TGTGCCAGCAGCCGCGCTGCTACCTACGAGCAGTACTTC
J gene: TRBJ2-3; V gene: TRBV7-9; clone size: few; D gene: .; CDR3 protein: CASSFNGGSTDTQYF; CDR3 DNA: TGTGCCAGCAGCTTCAATGGGGGAAGCACAGATACGCAGTATTTT
J gene: TRBJ2-5; V gene: TRBV12-3/TRBV12-4; clone size: .; D gene: TRBD1; CDR3 protein: CASSSSRQGETQYF; CDR3 DNA: TGTGCCAGCAGTTCCAGTCGACAGGGAGAGACCCAGTACTTC
J gene: TRBJ1-1; V gene: TRBV3-1; clone size: .; D gene: .; CDR3 protein: CASSPNPQGNTEAFF; CDR3 DNA: TGTGCCAGCAGCCCCAATCCCCAGGGGAACACTGAAGCTTTCTTT
J gene: TRBJ2-1; V gene: TRBV5-1; clone size: .; D gene: TRBD2; CDR3 protein: CASSLGPGLAGNEQFF; CDR3 DNA: TGCGCCAGCAGCTTGGGTCCCGGACTAGCGGGGAATGAGCAGTTCTTC
J gene: TRBJ2-1; V gene: TRBV13; clone size: .; D gene: TRBD2; CDR3 protein: CASSAISGGAYNEQFF; CDR3 DNA: TGTGCCAGCAGCGCCATTAGCGGGGGGGCATACAATGAGCAGTTCTTC
J gene: TRBJ1-6; V gene: TRBV20-1; clone size: few; D gene: TRBD1; CDR3 protein: CSARDRAGGGNSPLHF; CDR3 DNA: TGCAGTGCTAGAGATCGGGCAGGGGGAGGTAATTCACCCCTCCACTTT
J gene: TRBJ2-1; V gene: TRBV11-2; clone size: once; D gene: TRBD2; CDR3 protein: CASSLTGTSGMYNEQFF; CDR3 DNA: TGTGCCAGCAGCTTAACGGGGACCAGCGGGATGTACAATGAGCAGTTCTTC
J gene: TRBJ2-5; V gene: TRBV10-3; clone size: few; D gene: TRBD2; CDR3 protein: CAISGAGEGETQYF; CDR3 DNA: TGTGCCATCAGCGGAGCGGGGGAGGGAGAGACCCAGTACTTC
J gene: TRBJ2-3; V gene: TRBV18; clone size: .; D gene: .; CDR3 protein: CASSPRAQSTDTQYF; CDR3 DNA: TGTGCCAGCTCACCACGGGCTCAGAGCACAGATACGCAGTATTTT
J gene: TRBJ2-3; V gene: TRBV20-1; clone size: .; D gene: TRBD2; CDR3 protein: CSAIHREGANTRYF; CDR3 DNA: TGCAGTGCCATTCATAGGGAGGGAGCAAATACGCGGTATTTT
J gene: TRBJ2-3; V gene: TRBV12-3/TRBV12-4; clone size: .; D gene: TRBD1; CDR3 protein: CASSSGTGADMQYF; CDR3 DNA: TGTGCCAGCAGTTCCGGGACAGGGGCCGATATGCAGTATTTT
J gene: TRBJ1-2; V gene: TRBV6-2/TRBV6-3; clone size: few; D gene: .; CDR3 protein: CASTPQTGLNYGYTF; CDR3 DNA: TGTGCCAGCACTCCTCAGACAGGACTAAACTATGGCTACACCTTC
J gene: TRBJ1-3; V gene: TRBV7-7; clone size: .; D gene: .; CDR3 protein: CASSPGTFGLSGNTIYF; CDR3 DNA: TGTGCTAGCAGCCCCGGAACTTTTGGACTCTCTGGAAACACCATATATTTT
J gene: TRBJ2-3; V gene: TRBV20-1; clone size: .; D gene: .; CDR3 protein: CSARDVGGSTDTQYF; CDR3 DNA: TGCAGTGCTAGAGATGTGGGAGGCTCCACAGATACGCAGTATTTT
J gene: TRBJ1-4; V gene: TRBV27; clone size: .; D gene: .; CDR3 protein: CASSEEQGNEKLFF; CDR3 DNA: TGTGCCAGCAGTGAAGAGCAGGGTAATGAAAAACTGTTTTTT